This TCR beta chain was profiled in a study of metastatic and nonmetastatic thyroid tumors. The overall study: Where malignant and benign thyroid patients were concerned, repertoires were compared across blood and tumor or nodule tissue.

Ten or more counts support this clone. Thyroid surgery had not been preceded by any treatment in any patient. The germline CDR1 and CDR2 sequences are LNHNV and YYDKDF (reference sequence). The V end was cut by 1 base, the J end by 5 bases, with 4 bases between. The CDR3 is made up of 12 amino acids. Per the original data handling: CDR3 was compared across clinicopathological groups, and the resulting differences were used to build a distant-metastasis classifier for papillary thyroid cancer. TCRdb re-called clones from the PCR reads using MiXCR. TCRdb's processing, not the authors' own work, is the source of the V and J calls. This sample has roughly 29,000 clones, with 20% to 30% found just once.

The J gene is TRBJ2-3, the V gene TRBV15; D call uncertain. Sequenced: blood. This TCR derives from a female donor with papillary thyroid cancer or a benign thyroid nodule (not recorded which). Some clones in this sample may be carry-over from other donors' samples. Written as DNA, the CDR3 is TGTGCCACCAGCAGAGGAAGAGATACGCAGTATTTT. Amino acid sequence: CATSRGRDTQYF.